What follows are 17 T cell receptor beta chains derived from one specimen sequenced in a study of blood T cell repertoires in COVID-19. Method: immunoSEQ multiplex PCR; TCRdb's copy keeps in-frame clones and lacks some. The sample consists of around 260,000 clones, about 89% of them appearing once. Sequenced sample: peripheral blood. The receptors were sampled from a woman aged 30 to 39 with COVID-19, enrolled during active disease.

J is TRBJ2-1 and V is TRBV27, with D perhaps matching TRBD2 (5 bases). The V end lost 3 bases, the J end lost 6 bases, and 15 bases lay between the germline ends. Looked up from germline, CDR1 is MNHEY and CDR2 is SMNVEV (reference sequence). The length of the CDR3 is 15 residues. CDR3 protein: CASSFMGSNPNEQFF. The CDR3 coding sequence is TGTGCCAGCAGTTTTATGGGGAGTAATCCCAATGAGCAGTTCTTC.

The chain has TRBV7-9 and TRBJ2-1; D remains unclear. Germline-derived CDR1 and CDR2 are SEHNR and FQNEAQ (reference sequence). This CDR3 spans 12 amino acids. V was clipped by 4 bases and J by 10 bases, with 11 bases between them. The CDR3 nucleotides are TGTGCCAGCAGCTCCCCTCTAGGAGAGCAGTTCTTC. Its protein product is CASSSPLGEQFF.

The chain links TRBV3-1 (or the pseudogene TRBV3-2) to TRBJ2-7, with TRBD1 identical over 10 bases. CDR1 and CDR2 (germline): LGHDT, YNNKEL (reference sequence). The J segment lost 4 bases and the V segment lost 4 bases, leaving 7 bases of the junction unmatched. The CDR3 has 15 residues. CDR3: CASSLEGQGVYEQYF. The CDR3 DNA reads TGTGCCAGCAGCCTAGAAGGACAGGGGGTATACGAGCAGTACTTC.

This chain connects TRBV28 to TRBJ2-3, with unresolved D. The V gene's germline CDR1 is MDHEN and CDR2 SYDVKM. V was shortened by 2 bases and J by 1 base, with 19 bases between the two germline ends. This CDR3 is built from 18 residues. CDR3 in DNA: TGTGCCAGCAGTTTACCAACCGCTAGGAGCCCGCGCACAGATACGCAGTATTTT. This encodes CASSLPTARSPRTDTQYF.

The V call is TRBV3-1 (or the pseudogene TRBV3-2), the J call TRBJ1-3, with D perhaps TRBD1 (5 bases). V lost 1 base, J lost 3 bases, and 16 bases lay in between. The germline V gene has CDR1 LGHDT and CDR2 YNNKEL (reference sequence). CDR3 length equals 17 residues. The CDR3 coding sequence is TGTGCCAGCAGCCAAGCCCACTTTCAGGGATATGGAAACACCATATATTTT. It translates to CASSQAHFQGYGNTIYF.

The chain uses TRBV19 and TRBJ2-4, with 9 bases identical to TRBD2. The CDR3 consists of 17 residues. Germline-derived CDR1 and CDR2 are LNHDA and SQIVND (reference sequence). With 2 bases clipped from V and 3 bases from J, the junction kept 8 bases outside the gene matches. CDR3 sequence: CASSIKGGRADKNIQYF. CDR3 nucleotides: TGTGCCAGTAGTATAAAGGGCGGGAGGGCCGACAAAAACATTCAGTACTTC.

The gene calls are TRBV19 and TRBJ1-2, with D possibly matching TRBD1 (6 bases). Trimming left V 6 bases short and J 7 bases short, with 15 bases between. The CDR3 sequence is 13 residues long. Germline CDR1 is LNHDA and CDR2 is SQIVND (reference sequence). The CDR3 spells CASRTPGATGYTF. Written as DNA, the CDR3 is TGTGCCAGTAGGACCCCAGGGGCGACTGGCTACACCTTC.

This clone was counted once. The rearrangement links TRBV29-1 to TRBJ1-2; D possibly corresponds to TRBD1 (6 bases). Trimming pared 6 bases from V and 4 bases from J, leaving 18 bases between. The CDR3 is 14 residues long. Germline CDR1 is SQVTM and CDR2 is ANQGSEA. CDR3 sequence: CSVPGQGLPYGYTF. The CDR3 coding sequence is TGCAGCGTGCCGGGACAAGGCCTGCCCTATGGCTACACCTTC.

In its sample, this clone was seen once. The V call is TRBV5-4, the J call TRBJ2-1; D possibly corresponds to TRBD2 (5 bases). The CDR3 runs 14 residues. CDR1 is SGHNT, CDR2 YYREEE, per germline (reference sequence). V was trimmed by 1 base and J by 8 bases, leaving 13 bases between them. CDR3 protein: CASSLRLLGDEQFF. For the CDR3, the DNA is TGTGCCAGCAGCTTGAGGCTGCTCGGGGATGAGCAGTTCTTC. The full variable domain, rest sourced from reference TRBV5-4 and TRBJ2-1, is ETGVTQSPTHLIKTRGQQVTLRCSSQSGHNTVSWYQQALGQGPQFIFQYYREEENGRGNFPPRFSGLQFPNYSSELNVNALELDDSALYLCASSLRLLGDEQFFGPGTRLTVL.

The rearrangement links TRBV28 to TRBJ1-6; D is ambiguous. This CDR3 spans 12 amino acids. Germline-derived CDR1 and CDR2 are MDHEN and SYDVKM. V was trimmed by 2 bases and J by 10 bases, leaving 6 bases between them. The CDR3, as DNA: TGTGCCAGCAGTTTAGCGAGCTCACCCCTCCACTTT. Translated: CASSLASSPLHF. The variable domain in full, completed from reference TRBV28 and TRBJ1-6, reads DVKVTQSSRYLVKRTGEKVFLECVQDMDHENMFWYRQDPGLGLRLIYFSYDVKMKEKGDIPEGYSVSREKKERFSLILESASTNQTSMYLCASSLASSPLHFGNGTRLTVT.

This CDR3 reads CASSLRLAVTDTQYF. The DNA of the CDR3 is TGTGCCAGTAGTTTAAGACTAGCGGTCACAGATACGCAGTATTTT. The gene calls are TRBV19 and TRBJ2-3, with 9 positions matching TRBD2. The CDR3 length is 15 residues. V gave up 5 bases and J gave up 2 bases; unmatched junction bases: 5. The germline V gene has CDR1 LNHDA and CDR2 SQIVND (reference sequence). The entire variable domain, with the rest obtained from reference TRBV19 and TRBJ2-3, is as follows: DGGITQSPKYLFRKEGQNVTLSCEQNLNHDAMYWYRQDPGQGLRLIYYSQIVNDFQKGDIAEGYSVSREKKESFPLTVTSAQKNPTAFYLCASSLRLAVTDTQYFGPGTRLTVL.

The CDR3 coding sequence is TGTGCCAGCAACGTCAGGGGGGACACTGAAGCTTTCTTT. Amino acids: CASNVRGDTEAFF. The chain carries TRBV2 and TRBJ1-1, with 7 bases aligning to TRBD1. Germline CDR1 reads SNHLY; CDR2 reads FYNNEI. Unmatched junction bases numbered 5, after V lost 7 bases and J lost 3 bases. This CDR3 region has 13 residues.

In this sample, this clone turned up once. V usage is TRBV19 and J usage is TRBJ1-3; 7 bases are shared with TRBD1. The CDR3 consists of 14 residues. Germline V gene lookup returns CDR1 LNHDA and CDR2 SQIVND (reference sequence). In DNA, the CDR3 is TGTGCATCGACAGGGAGTGAGTCTGGAAACACCATATATTTT. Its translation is CASTGSESGNTIYF.

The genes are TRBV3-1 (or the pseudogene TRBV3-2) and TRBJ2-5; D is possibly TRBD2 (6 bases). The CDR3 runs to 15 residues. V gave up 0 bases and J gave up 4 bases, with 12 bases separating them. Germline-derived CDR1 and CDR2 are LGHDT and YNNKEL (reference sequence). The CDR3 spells CASSQDQKGGETQYF. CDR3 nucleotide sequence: TGTGCCAGCAGCCAAGATCAAAAGGGAGGAGAGACCCAGTACTTC.

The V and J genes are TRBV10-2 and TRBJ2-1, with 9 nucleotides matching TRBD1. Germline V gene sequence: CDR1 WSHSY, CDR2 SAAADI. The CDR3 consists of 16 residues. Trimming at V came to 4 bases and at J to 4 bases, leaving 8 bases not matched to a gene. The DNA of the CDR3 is TGCGCCAGCAGTGTGGTCGGGACAGGGAGATACAATGAGCAGTTCTTC. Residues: CASSVVGTGRYNEQFF.

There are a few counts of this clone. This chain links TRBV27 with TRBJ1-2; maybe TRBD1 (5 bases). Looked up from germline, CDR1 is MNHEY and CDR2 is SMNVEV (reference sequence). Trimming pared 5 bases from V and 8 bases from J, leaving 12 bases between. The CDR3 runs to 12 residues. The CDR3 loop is CASSGQGGGYTF. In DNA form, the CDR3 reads TGTGCCAGCAGTGGGCAGGGCGGAGGCTACACCTTC.

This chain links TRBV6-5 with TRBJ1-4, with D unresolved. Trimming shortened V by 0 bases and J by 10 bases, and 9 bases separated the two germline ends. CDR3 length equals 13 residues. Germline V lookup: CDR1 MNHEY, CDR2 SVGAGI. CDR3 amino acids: CASSYSSSAKLFF. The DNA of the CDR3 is TGTGCCAGCAGTTACTCGAGTTCTGCAAAACTGTTTTTT.